This T cell receptor (beta chain) emerged from a study of OX40 agonist ivuxolimab in advanced cancers. As for the study in general: Partial responses were achieved by three patients, one with hepatocellular carcinoma and two with cutaneous melanoma.

The V end lost 1 base, the J end lost 0 bases, and 4 bases lay between the germline ends. CDR1 and CDR2 from the germline V gene are SQVTM and ANQGSEA. The CDR3 has 13 amino acids. To note about this clone: As yet, its antigen is unknown.

Study-wide results and limits: More expanded clones were seen, on average, in CD8+ T cells than in CD4+.

Repertoires were generated with immunoSEQ multiplex PCR, while TCRdb's copy carries only in-frame clones and drops some. There are 50,000 to 70,000 clones in the sample; roughly 90% occur only once, and approximately 1.1% lies in the top ten. The rearrangement joins TRBV29-1 to TRBJ2-4; no definite D call. The sequence came from an adult with an advanced solid tumor such as melanoma, head and neck, liver or kidney cancer. Specimen: CD4+ or CD8+ T cells sorted from blood, collected in a trial of the OX40 agonist ivuxolimab. The CDR3 loop is CSVEGIAKNIQYF. In DNA, the CDR3 is TGCAGCGTTGAAGGGATAGCCAAAAACATTCAGTACTTC.